The source of this T cell receptor (beta chain) is a study of CD8 T cells in Susac syndrome. Study observations and caveats: Individuals included in the TCR sequencing and HLA analysis were acknowledged by the study to be relatively few in number. Clonal CD8+ expansion in Susac was highest in TEMRA cells and active patients. The total CD8+ repertoires contained 15 to 20 Susac-specific public clones, and the CD8+ TEMRA repertoires contained 4 to 6.

Isolation of CD8+ and CD4+ T cells was performed negatively, whereas enrichment of TEMRA cells was done by FACS. Per germline, CDR1 DFQATT and CDR2 SNEGSKA (reference sequence). The CDR3 runs to 19 residues. V was pared by 8 bases and J by 0 bases, with 20 bases of the junction left unmatched. On this clonotype itself: Antigen: not known.

The RNA input was roughly 0.45 to 1 ug, and it was reverse transcribed with random hexamers. One entry per CDR3 protein, called by TCRdb with MiXCR from the immunoSEQ multiplex PCR reads. The table has tens of thousands of distinct CDR3 sequences, about 96% seen once. Sequenced sample: CD8+ T cells from PBMCs. This sequence joins TRBV20-1 and TRBJ2-7, with 12 bases matching TRBD2. The source of this sequence is a human donor with Susac syndrome. CDR3 in amino acids: CSLLKQLAGGPSSSYEQYF. The DNA of the CDR3 is TGCAGTCTGCTGAAGCAACTAGCGGGGGGCCCTTCCAGCTCCTACGAGCAGTACTTC.